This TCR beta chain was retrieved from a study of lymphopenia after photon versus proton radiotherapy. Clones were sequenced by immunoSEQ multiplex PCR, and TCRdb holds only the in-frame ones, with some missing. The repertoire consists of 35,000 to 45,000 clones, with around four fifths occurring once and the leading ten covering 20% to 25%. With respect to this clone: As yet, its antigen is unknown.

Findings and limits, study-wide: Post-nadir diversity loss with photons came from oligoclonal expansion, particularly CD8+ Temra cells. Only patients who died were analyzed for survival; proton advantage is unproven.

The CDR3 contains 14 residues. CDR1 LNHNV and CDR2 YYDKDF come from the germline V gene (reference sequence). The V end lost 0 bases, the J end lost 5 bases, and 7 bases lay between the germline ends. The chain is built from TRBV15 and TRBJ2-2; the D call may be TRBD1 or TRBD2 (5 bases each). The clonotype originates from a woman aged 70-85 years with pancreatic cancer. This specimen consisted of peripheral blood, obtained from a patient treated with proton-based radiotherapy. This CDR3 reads CATSRERGTGELFF. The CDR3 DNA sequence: TGTGCCACCAGCAGAGAGAGGGGTACCGGGGAGCTGTTTTTT.